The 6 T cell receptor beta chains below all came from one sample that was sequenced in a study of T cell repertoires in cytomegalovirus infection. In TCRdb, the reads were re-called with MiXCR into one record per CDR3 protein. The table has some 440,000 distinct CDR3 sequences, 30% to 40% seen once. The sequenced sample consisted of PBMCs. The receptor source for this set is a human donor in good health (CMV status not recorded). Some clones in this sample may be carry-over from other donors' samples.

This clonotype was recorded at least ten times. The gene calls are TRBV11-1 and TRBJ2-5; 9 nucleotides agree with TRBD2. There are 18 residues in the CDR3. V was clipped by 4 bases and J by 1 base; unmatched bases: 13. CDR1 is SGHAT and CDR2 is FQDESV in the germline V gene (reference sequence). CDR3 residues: CASSSLLGLAGVQETQYF. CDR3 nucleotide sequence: TGTGCCAGCAGCTCCCTATTAGGCTTAGCGGGGGTCCAAGAGACCCAGTACTTC.

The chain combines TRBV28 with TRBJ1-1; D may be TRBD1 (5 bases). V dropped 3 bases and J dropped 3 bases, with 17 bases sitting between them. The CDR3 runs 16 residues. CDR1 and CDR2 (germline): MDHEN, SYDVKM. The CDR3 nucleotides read TGTGCCAGCAGTTTCCGTGGGGGAAAGATGGACACTGAAGCTTTCTTT. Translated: CASSFRGGKMDTEAFF. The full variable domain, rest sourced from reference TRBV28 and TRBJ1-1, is DVKVTQSSRYLVKRTGEKVFLECVQDMDHENMFWYRQDPGLGLRLIYFSYDVKMKEKGDIPEGYSVSREKKERFSLILESASTNQTSMYLCASSFRGGKMDTEAFFGQGTRLTVV.

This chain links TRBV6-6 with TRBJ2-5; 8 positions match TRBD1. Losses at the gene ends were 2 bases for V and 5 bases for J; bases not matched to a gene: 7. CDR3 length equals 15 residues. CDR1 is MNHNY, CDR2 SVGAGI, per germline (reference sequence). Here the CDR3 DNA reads TGTGCCAGCAGTTACCGACAGGGGCGGATGGAGACCCAGTACTTC. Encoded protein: CASSYRQGRMETQYF.

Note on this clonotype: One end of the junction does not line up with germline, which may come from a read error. CDR3 sequence: CDSSPLFGRDENLFF. DNA for the CDR3: TGTGACAGCAGCCCCCTGTTTGGTAGAGATGAAAACCTGTTTTTT. The chain employs TRBV11-2 and TRBJ1-4; no reliable D call. This CDR3 comprises 15 residues. Germline loops: CDR1 SGHAT, CDR2 FQNNGV.

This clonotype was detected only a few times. CDR3 amino acids: CASSTPGGPPNQPQHF. The DNA of the CDR3 is TGTGCCAGCAGTACGCCGGGCGGACCACCAAATCAGCCCCAGCATTTT. This rearrangement joins TRBV6-2 or TRBV6-3 to TRBJ1-5; no definite D call. V was trimmed by 5 bases and J by 4 bases, leaving 18 bases between them. Germline CDR1 MNHEY, CDR2 SVGEGT. The CDR3 is made up of 16 amino acids.

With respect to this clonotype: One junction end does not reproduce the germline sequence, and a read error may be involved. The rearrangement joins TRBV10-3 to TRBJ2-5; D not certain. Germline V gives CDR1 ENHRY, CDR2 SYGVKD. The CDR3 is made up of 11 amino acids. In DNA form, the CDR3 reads TGTGCCATCAGTGTCCAAGATACCCAGTACTTC. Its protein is CAISVQDTQYF.